Below, 15 T cell receptor beta chains from the same sample are listed, as sequenced in a study of human T cells and chemical hapten exposure. Time point in this sample: patch test 2, 6 weeks after DPC sensitization. Treatment: therapeutic diphenylcyclopropenone sensitization with weekly scalp DPC. TCRdb fed the RACE reads into MiXCR, producing one record per CDR3 protein. The sample has 65,000 to 95,000 distinct CDR3 sequences, around 6.7% seen once. The material was whole blood, obtained in connection with sensitization to the hapten diphenylcyclopropenone (DPC). The receptors stem from a woman aged 25 to 39 with alopecia areata. Some clones in this sample may be carry-over from other donors' samples.

V and J are TRBV20-1 and TRBJ2-3; 10 nucleotides match TRBD2. Germline loops: CDR1 DFQATT, CDR2 SNEGSKA (reference sequence). The CDR3 is 15 amino acids. V dropped 5 bases and J dropped 0; count of bases not matched to a gene: 5. The CDR3 sequence: CSAATSGASTDTQYF. As DNA, the CDR3 is TGCAGTGCTGCTACTAGCGGGGCTAGCACAGATACGCAGTATTTT.

This clonotype was observed a few times. The gene calls are TRBV7-8 and TRBJ1-5, with 10 bases that match TRBD1. Trimming removed 3 bases from V and 0 bases from J; junction bases left unmatched: 11. This CDR3 is 19 amino acids long. CDR1 SGHVS and CDR2 FQNEAQ come from the germline V gene. The CDR3 DNA reads as TGTGCCAGCAGCTTGGTGAGACAGGGGGCCTCTTATAGCAATCAGCCCCAGCATTTT. This codes for CASSLVRQGASYSNQPQHF.

This clonotype was seen many times. This rearrangement joins TRBV5-5 to TRBJ2-1; 8 bases map to TRBD1. The CDR3 is 14 amino acids. V dropped 2 bases and J dropped 12; count of bases not matched to a gene: 10. Per germline, CDR1 SGHKS and CDR2 YYEKEE (reference sequence). As DNA, the CDR3 is TGTGCCAGCAGCTTTGGGACAGGCGGGGTTGGGCAGTTCTTC. Residues: CASSFGTGGVGQFF.

This clonotype was seen ten or more times. The V call is TRBV6-1, the J call TRBJ2-1, with D perhaps matching TRBD1 (7 bases). CDR3 length equals 15 residues. From germline, CDR1 is MNHNS and CDR2 SASEGT. V dropped 2 bases and J dropped 0 bases, with 8 bases sitting between them. CDR3 region: CASSEQGGSYNEQFF. The CDR3 DNA reads TGTGCCAGCAGTGAACAGGGGGGCTCCTACAATGAGCAGTTCTTC.

The sample holds many counts of this clonotype. The chain has TRBV3-1 and TRBJ1-6; D unresolved. Germline V CDR1 and CDR2: LGHDT, YNNKEL (reference sequence). CDR3 length: 19 amino acids. V lost 1 base and J lost 0, with 16 bases in between. The CDR3 DNA is TGTGCCAGCAGCCAAGGATTTGGCATTCTGAGCTCCTATAATTCACCCCTCCACTTT. This sequence encodes CASSQGFGILSSYNSPLHF.

This clonotype was recorded many times. The J gene is TRBJ2-7, the V gene TRBV7-9; D possibly corresponds to TRBD2 (7 bases). Germline V gene lookup returns CDR1 SEHNR and CDR2 FQNEAQ (reference sequence). CDR3 length equals 15 residues. V shed 4 bases and J shed 3 bases, with 16 bases lying between them. In nucleotides, the CDR3 is TGTGCCAGCAGCTGGTCGGGGGGCGAGCACTACGAGCAGTACTTC. Protein: CASSWSGGEHYEQYF.

The rearrangement links TRBV6-1 to TRBJ2-3; D assignment may be TRBD1 or TRBD2 (5 bases each). The V end lost 6 bases, the J end lost 0 bases, and 16 bases lay between the germline ends. Per germline, CDR1 MNHNS and CDR2 SASEGT. This CDR3 has 16 amino acids. The CDR3 protein is CASRFSGTDSTDTQYF. CDR3 in DNA: TGTGCCAGCAGATTCTCCGGGACGGATAGCACAGATACGCAGTATTTT.

The V gene is TRBV5-1, the J gene TRBJ1-2, with D perhaps TRBD1 (6 bases). With 2 bases removed from V and 6 bases from J, the gap between germline ends came to 14 bases. Germline V lookup: CDR1 SGHRS, CDR2 YFSETQ. The CDR3 is 14 amino acids. The CDR3 nucleotides are TGCGCCAGCAGCTTTCACAGGGAACTAAATGGCTACACCTTC. Protein product: CASSFHRELNGYTF.

This clonotype appeared many times. A junction end diverges from the germline sequence, so it may reflect a read error. The V call is TRBV29-1, the J call TRBJ2-1; TRBD2 matches at 8 bases. The germline V gene encodes CDR1 SQVTM and CDR2 ANQGSEA. There are 14 residues in the CDR3. CDR3 protein: CSGEQLAGYNEQFF. DNA of the CDR3: TGCAGCGGTGAACAGCTAGCGGGTTACAATGAGCAGTTCTTC.

This clonotype was observed many times. This chain links TRBV24-1 with TRBJ2-4, with D perhaps matching TRBD1 (6 bases). Germline V CDR1 and CDR2: KGHDR, SFDVKD. Trimming took 9 bases from V and 4 from J, leaving 21 bases between them. The CDR3 sequence is 16 residues long. The CDR3 region has the DNA TGTGCCACCGACAAACGACGCGACAGGCCGAAAAACATTCAGTACTTC. Translating gives CATDKRRDRPKNIQYF.

This clonotype was recorded many times. The rearrangement joins TRBV12-3 or TRBV12-4 to TRBJ1-1; D might be TRBD1 (6 bases). This CDR3 comprises 13 residues. V was clipped by 6 bases and J by 3 bases, with 11 bases between them. In DNA, the CDR3 is TGTGCCAGCAGCACGCCAGGGGACACTGAAGCTTTCTTT. Translated, it gives CASSTPGDTEAFF.

In its sample, this clonotype was seen a few times. The V call is TRBV29-1, the J call TRBJ2-3, with 9 bases fitting TRBD2. The CDR3 is made up of 15 amino acids. Per the germline V gene, CDR1 is SQVTM and CDR2 is ANQGSEA. The V gene end was trimmed by 4 bases and the J gene end by 2 bases; junction bases not matched to a gene: 7. CDR3 region: CSVAGTSSSTDTQYF. DNA of the CDR3: TGCAGCGTTGCCGGGACTAGCAGCTCCACAGATACGCAGTATTTT.

This clonotype was found many times. V and J are TRBV11-2 and TRBJ2-1; D gene ambiguous. Germline CDR1 is SGHAT and CDR2 is FQNNGV. This CDR3 is built from 12 residues. Trimming took off 5 bases at V and 8 bases at J, with 10 bases between the two ends. The CDR3 sequence is CASSRKPYEQFF. The CDR3 region has the DNA TGTGCCAGCAGCCGAAAACCCTATGAGCAGTTCTTC.

This clonotype has more than one count but fewer than ten. The genes are TRBV23-1 and TRBJ1-5, with TRBD1 matching over 7 bases. TRBV23-1 is identified as an open reading frame with a role that is uncertain. Trimming cost V 6 bases and J 3 bases; bases outside gene matches: 14. This CDR3 spans 17 amino acids. Here the CDR3 DNA reads TGCGCCAGCAGCCGGCCGACCGGGACAGAGGACAATCAGCCCCAGCATTTT. Residues: CASSRPTGTEDNQPQHF.

This clonotype appeared many times. J is TRBJ2-2 and V is TRBV10-3; D unresolved. The CDR3 covers 15 residues. Germline V gene data show CDR1 as ENHRY and CDR2 as SYGVKD. Trimming took off 9 bases at V and 3 bases at J, with 17 bases between the two ends. The CDR3 region is CAMARWDRDTGELFF. The DNA of the CDR3 is TGTGCCATGGCAAGATGGGATAGGGACACCGGGGAGCTGTTTTTT.